This is a list of T cell receptor beta chains from one sample in a study of blood T cell dynamics during melanoma immunotherapy. Data came from immunoSEQ multiplex PCR; TCRdb stores just in-frame clones and leaves some out. Counted here are about 15,000 clones, about 83% occurring once; the ten biggest clones make up around 8%. The sequenced sample was blood, obtained from a patient treated with checkpoint blockade. The receptors here all came from a human donor with melanoma. CDR3s include the opening cysteine and the closing phenylalanine or tryptophan. The order of the fields is V gene, D gene, clone size, J gene, CDR3 DNA, CDR3 protein. D genes are given only for firm matches. Part of the rows lack a size; the others show once, few, many or a class for expanded clones.

V: TRBV9; D: -; size: -; J: TRBJ2-3; DNA: TGTGCCAGCAGCGTAGGGGGAGATACGCAGTATTTT; CDR3: CASSVGGDTQYF
V: TRBV5-1; D: -; size: -; J: TRBJ2-2; DNA: TGCGCCAGCAGACTGAACACCGGGGAGCTGTTTTTT; CDR3: CASRLNTGELFF
V: TRBV21-1; D: -; size: once; J: TRBJ2-1; DNA: TGTGCCAGCAGCATCCGAACATGGGGGGGAAGACTAGCCTCACACATGGGGATTGGTGAGCAGTTCTTC; CDR3: CASSIRTWGGRLASHMGIGEQFF
V: TRBV7-9; D: TRBD1; size: once; J: TRBJ2-7; DNA: TGTGCCAGCAGCTTGGGACAGGGGGCAGGGGAGCAGTACTTC; CDR3: CASSLGQGAGEQYF
V: TRBV2; D: TRBD2; size: -; J: TRBJ2-2; DNA: TGTGCCAGCAGTTCGACTAGCGGGAGTGGCACCGGGGAGCTGTTTTTT; CDR3: CASSSTSGSGTGELFF
V: TRBV6-1; D: -; size: once; J: TRBJ2-7; DNA: TGTGCCAGTGTCGGTCGGGCCCCGAACGCCGAGCAGTACTTC; CDR3: CASVGRAPNAEQYF
V: TRBV5-6; D: -; size: -; J: TRBJ2-7; DNA: TGTGCCAGCAGCTTAATCAGCGGGCTCTACGAGCAGTACTTC; CDR3: CASSLISGLYEQYF
V: TRBV2; D: -; size: -; J: TRBJ2-4; DNA: TGTGCCTCCCGCGGCGGAACCAAAAACATTCAGTACTTC; CDR3: CASRGGTKNIQYF
V: TRBV28; D: -; size: -; J: TRBJ2-7; DNA: TGTGCCAGCAGTTCCTTAGTAGGCCACGAGCAGTACTTC; CDR3: CASSSLVGHEQYF
V: TRBV2; D: -; size: -; J: TRBJ1-3; DNA: TGTGCCAGCATCGCGGGCGCTTCTGGAAACACCATATATTTT; CDR3: CASIAGASGNTIYF
V: TRBV7-3; D: TRBD2; size: -; J: TRBJ2-1; DNA: TGTGCCAGCAGCTTAGGGCGACTAGCCTATGAGCAGTTCTTC; CDR3: CASSLGRLAYEQFF